This T cell receptor beta chain is drawn from a study of tumor and adjacent non-tumor tissue in lung cancer. About the research overall: Patients comprised 12 adenocarcinoma, a couple of squamous cell carcinoma and 1 small cell lung cancer.

CDR3 length: 15 amino acids. Germline V gene sequence: CDR1 SGHAT, CDR2 FQNNGV. Details on this clonotype: The junction does not match germline at one end; this may be a read error.

RNA was extracted from bulk tissue without any cell sorting. A modified ARM-PCR protocol with three rounds of nested PCR amplified TCRbeta. TCRdb ran MiXCR on the multiplex PCR reads and lists one entry per CDR3 protein. The table has around 86,000 distinct CDR3 sequences, approximately 72% seen once. The V gene is TRBV11-2, the J gene TRBJ1-6; no clear D gene. Sequencing was done on a sample of lung tumor tissue. The TCR sequence derives from a woman between 40 and 55 years old with non-small cell lung cancer. CDR3 DNA sequence: TGTGCCAGGAGCTTAGCCTCGGGGAATAATTCAGGCCTCCACTTT. Residues: CARSLASGNNSGLHF.